This T cell receptor (beta chain) originates from a study of identical twins. The study's findings and limits: Excess sharing between twins was weaker in beta out-of-frame sequences. Twin sharing of out-of-frame TCR alpha was underestimated by models in monozygotic pairs.

Healthy Caucasian individuals made up all the donors. From germline, CDR1 is PRHDT and CDR2 FYEKMQ (reference sequence). The V and J ends lost 4 bases and 0 bases, in that order; junction bases with no gene match: 15. CDR3 size: 20 residues. In this sample, this clonotype turned up many times. Its antigen is currently unknown. In TCRdb, the 5' RACE reads were re-called with MiXCR into one record per CDR3 protein. The sample has around 100,000 distinct CDR3 sequences; 5.9% are singletons. The receptor comes from a woman aged 50 to 60 in good health. The sample was memory T cells sorted from blood. V usage is TRBV13 and J usage is TRBJ2-1, with 10 bases identical to TRBD2. CDR3 in DNA: TGTGCCAGCAGCTCCTATAGGAGGACTAGCGGAAGAAGCTCCTACAATGAGCAGTTCTTC. This sequence encodes CASSSYRRTSGRSSYNEQFF.